Each of the 18 T cell receptor beta chains below was sequenced from the same sample in a study of beta chain features in type 1 diabetes. The isolated RNA, all of it, was reverse transcribed, so expressed TCRB transcripts were what got sequenced. The method was immunoSEQ multiplex PCR; TCRdb's version includes in-frame clones alone and lacks a portion of them. The sample has under 550,000 clones, about an eighth seen once. Sequenced sample: naive CD4+ T cells from blood. These receptors were collected from a woman under 30 in good health.

The chain links TRBV28 to TRBJ2-1; perhaps D is TRBD1 or TRBD2 (5 bases each). In germline, CDR1 is MDHEN, CDR2 SYDVKM. This CDR3 has 13 residues. Trimming removed 3 bases at V and 16 bases at J, with 19 bases between. The CDR3 coding sequence is TGTGCCAGCAGTTTGGGCCCCCCTCGGGACGGCTTCTTC. Encoded protein: CASSLGPPRDGFF.

The sample holds a few counts of this clone. This rearrangement joins TRBV10-3 to TRBJ2-1; perhaps TRBD2 as D (5 bases). V lost 4 bases and J lost 8, with 9 bases in between. The CDR3 is made up of 12 amino acids. CDR1 is ENHRY and CDR2 is SYGVKD in the germline V gene. The CDR3 DNA reads as TGTGCCATCAGTGGAGGGCTCGATGAGCAGTTCTTC. This gives the protein CAISGGLDEQFF.

This clone came up a few times. V gene TRBV19 combines with J gene TRBJ2-5; D not certain. V lost 1 base to trimming and J lost 2 bases, with 8 bases between them. The CDR3 length is 14 residues. Germline loops: CDR1 LNHDA, CDR2 SQIVND (reference sequence). The DNA for the CDR3 is TGTGCCAGTAGTATAGTTTCCAGACAAGAGACCCAGTACTTC. Amino acids: CASSIVSRQETQYF.

This clone was counted a few times. The chain couples TRBV14 to TRBJ2-3; D uncertain. Looked up from germline, CDR1 is SGHDN and CDR2 is FVKESK. This CDR3 is 14 amino acids long. V dropped 4 bases and J dropped 5 bases, with 13 bases sitting between them. The CDR3 DNA follows: TGTGCCAGCAGCCCCCCGTCGGTCCGAGATACGCAGTATTTT. Its translation is CASSPPSVRDTQYF.

The chain combines TRBV28 with TRBJ2-1, with D uncertain. Germline V gives CDR1 MDHEN, CDR2 SYDVKM. CDR3 length: 13 residues. V lost 6 bases to trimming and J lost 6 bases, with 12 bases between them. The CDR3 spells CASRPSGVNEQFF. The CDR3 nucleotides read TGTGCCAGCAGACCATCAGGAGTCAATGAGCAGTTCTTC.

This chain connects TRBV13 to TRBJ2-1; 7 bases line up with TRBD2. J was trimmed by 4 bases and V by 7 bases; bases with no gene match: 10. Germline V lookup: CDR1 PRHDT, CDR2 FYEKMQ (reference sequence). The CDR3 covers 15 residues. In nucleotides, the CDR3 is TGTGCCAGCAAGCCCTGGGCTAGCGGATACAATGAGCAGTTCTTC. Its protein product is CASKPWASGYNEQFF.

The rearrangement joins TRBV18 to TRBJ1-5, with no clear D. The V gene's germline CDR1 is KGHSH and CDR2 LQKENI. The V gene lost 3 bases and the J gene lost 1 base, with 4 bases spanning the gap. The CDR3 spans 13 residues. CDR3 residues: CASSPRSNQPQHF. The DNA of the CDR3 is TGTGCCAGCTCACCGAGAAGCAATCAGCCCCAGCATTTT.

As for this clone: Within the sample, other DNA sequences also encode this same CDR3. This chain uses TRBV7-9 with TRBJ2-1; no definite D call. The length of the CDR3 is 12 residues. Trimming took off 1 base at V and 3 bases at J, with 1 base between the two ends. Looked up from germline, CDR1 is SEHNR and CDR2 is FQNEAQ (reference sequence). CDR3 sequence: CASSLGYNEQFF. The CDR3 bases are TGTGCCAGCAGCTTAGGCTACAATGAGCAGTTCTTC. Together with reference TRBV7-9 and TRBJ2-1, the CDR3 gives the full variable domain: DTGVSQNPRHKITKRGQNVTFRCDPISEHNRLYWYRQTLGQGPEFLTYFQNEAQLEKSRLLSDRFSAERPKGSFSTLEIQRTEQGDSAMYLCASSLGYNEQFFGPGTRLTVL.

The chain employs TRBV7-9 and TRBJ2-1, with TRBD2 matching over 10 bases. Germline V lookup: CDR1 SEHNR, CDR2 FQNEAQ (reference sequence). The CDR3 extends over 15 amino acids. With 6 bases clipped from V and 6 bases from J, the junction kept 8 bases outside the gene matches. The CDR3 is CASRHTSGALNEQFF. Here the CDR3 DNA reads TGTGCCAGCAGGCATACTAGCGGGGCTCTCAATGAGCAGTTCTTC.

This clone showed up just a few times. The CDR3 protein is CASSLYGTADGYTF. The CDR3 DNA reads as TGTGCCAGCAGTTTATATGGGACGGCAGATGGCTACACCTTC. This chain uses TRBV27 with TRBJ1-2; a possible D gene is TRBD1 (5 bases). CDR1 MNHEY and CDR2 SMNVEV come from the germline V gene (reference sequence). V lost 1 base, J lost 6 bases, and 12 bases lay in between. The CDR3 consists of 14 residues.

The V and J genes are TRBV25-1 and TRBJ2-5; D uncertain. This CDR3 has 10 amino acids. CDR1 and CDR2 from the germline V gene are MGHDK and SYGVNS. Trimming removed 8 bases from V and 3 bases from J, with 4 bases in between. The DNA of the CDR3 is TGTGCCAGCGCTAAAGAGACCCAGTACTTC. Translated: CASAKETQYF.

The chain is built from TRBV11-2 and TRBJ1-1; no firm D call. The CDR3 loop spans 16 amino acids. CDR1 and CDR2 from the germline V gene are SGHAT and FQNNGV. V was trimmed by 2 bases and J by 2 bases, leaving 15 bases between them. CDR3 sequence: CASSLTDTATNTEAFF. CDR3 in DNA: TGTGCCAGCAGCTTAACAGATACCGCAACAAACACTGAAGCTTTCTTT.

This chain uses TRBV10-3 with TRBJ1-2, with 8 positions matching TRBD1. Trimming took 3 bases from V and 7 from J; bases not matched to a gene: 10. The CDR3 extends over 15 amino acids. The germline CDR1 and CDR2 sequences are ENHRY and SYGVKD. Written as DNA, the CDR3 is TGTGCCATCAGTGAATCAGGGGGCGCGGTTGGTGGCTACACCTTC. Translating gives CAISESGGAVGGYTF.

In its sample, this clone was seen a few times. As DNA, the CDR3 is TGTGCCAGCAGCCGCACCGGGACAGGGATCCCCTACGAGCAGTACTTC. Its protein is CASSRTGTGIPYEQYF. The J gene is TRBJ2-7, the V gene TRBV7-2, with 9 bases identical to TRBD1. The CDR3 is 16 amino acids. The germline V gene has CDR1 SGHTA and CDR2 FQGNSA. V lost 5 bases and J lost 2; bases outside the gene matches: 10.

This clone was counted a few times. The rearrangement joins TRBV7-9 to TRBJ2-5; no firm D call. Trimming took 5 bases from V and 5 from J, leaving 9 bases between them. The germline V gene has CDR1 SEHNR and CDR2 FQNEAQ (reference sequence). The CDR3 totals 12 residues. The CDR3 here is CASSTRMETQYF. The CDR3 DNA sequence: TGTGCCAGCAGCACCCGAATGGAGACCCAGTACTTC.

In its sample, this clone was seen a few times. This rearrangement joins TRBV7-9 to TRBJ1-2; unclear D gene. Germline V CDR1 and CDR2: SEHNR, FQNEAQ (reference sequence). V was clipped by 4 bases and J by 3 bases, with 15 bases between them. This CDR3 is built from 15 residues. CDR3 residues: CASSSPGSGDYGYTF. CDR3 nucleotides: TGTGCCAGCAGCTCCCCGGGATCGGGTGACTATGGCTACACCTTC.

The chain recombines TRBV30 with TRBJ1-2; no definite D call. The CDR3 loop spans 16 amino acids. Trimming removed 0 bases at V and 4 bases at J, with 18 bases between. In germline, CDR1 is GTSNPN, CDR2 SVGIG (reference sequence). CDR3 residues: CAWSVQSLYPLYGYTF. Written as DNA, the CDR3 is TGTGCCTGGAGTGTACAATCGCTTTACCCCCTCTATGGCTACACCTTC.

In nucleotides, the CDR3 is TGTGCCAGCAACCTTGACAGAAATGAAAAACTGTTTTTT. Its translation: CASNLDRNEKLFF. V is TRBV6-7 and J is TRBJ1-4; a weak D match, TRBD1 (5 bases). Being an ORF, TRBV6-7 has a function that is uncertain. Trimming removed 7 bases at V and 5 bases at J, with 11 bases between. This CDR3 contains 13 residues.